Each of the 5 T cell receptor beta chains below was sequenced from the same sample in a study of shared clonotypes between healthy human individuals (TCRdb year 2020). The library was made by the immunoSEQ multiplex PCR assay. As stored in TCRdb, this immuneACCESS dataset retains in-frame rearrangements with V and J assigned. A fraction of the clones does not appear; measured against another copy, unresolved V genes explain less than half of the discrepancy, and the remainder lacks a known reason. This sample has 2 million to 2.5 million clones in its table, and approximately 93% of those were observed once. Under 0.45% of the sample is in the top ten clones. What was sequenced was naive CD4+ T cells from PBMCs. This sample's cell subset or site label indicates: CD45RA+ positively selected. These receptors were taken from a man between 18 and 35 years old in good health. Some clones in this sample may be carry-over from other donors' samples.

The chain joins TRBV2 to TRBJ2-7; possibly TRBD2 for D (5 bases). V was pared by 6 bases and J by 1 base, with 16 bases between. Germline V CDR1 and CDR2: SNHLY, FYNNEI. This CDR3 spans 15 amino acids. This CDR3 is CASSPFSSGSYEQYF. CDR3 DNA sequence: TGTGCCAGCAGCCCCTTCTCCTCGGGGTCCTACGAGCAGTACTTC.

The chain recombines TRBV19 with TRBJ2-1; TRBD2 matches at 7 bases. The germline V gene has CDR1 LNHDA and CDR2 SQIVND (reference sequence). With 7 bases clipped from V and 0 bases from J, the junction kept 9 bases outside the gene matches. CDR3 length: 16 residues. The CDR3 nucleotides are TGTGCCAGTACCCCCTCGGGGGGTCCCTCCTACAATGAGCAGTTCTTC. It encodes CASTPSGGPSYNEQFF.

CDR3 in amino acids: CASSLLRSGNTEAFF. The DNA for the CDR3 is TGTGCCAGCAGCTTATTACGGTCGGGGAACACTGAAGCTTTCTTT. The J gene is TRBJ1-1, the V gene TRBV7-9; D call uncertain. The V gene lost 2 bases and the J gene lost 1 base, with 11 bases spanning the gap. This CDR3 has 15 amino acids. Per the germline V gene, CDR1 is SEHNR and CDR2 is FQNEAQ (reference sequence).

The rearrangement uses TRBV6-6 and TRBJ2-7, with D perhaps TRBD1 (6 bases). The CDR3 contains 12 residues. The ends were cut back, 4 bases at V and 4 bases at J, with 8 bases in the middle. Germline CDR1 reads MNHNY; CDR2 reads SVGAGI (reference sequence). The CDR3 here is CASSWQGYEQYF. The CDR3 DNA is TGTGCCAGCAGTTGGCAGGGGTACGAGCAGTACTTC.

This chain joins TRBV7-2 and TRBJ1-1; D possibly corresponds to TRBD1 (6 bases). In germline, CDR1 is SGHTA, CDR2 FQGNSA. This CDR3 region has 17 residues. The V end was cut by 5 bases, the J end by 4 bases, with 23 bases between. The CDR3 nucleotides are TGTGCCAGCAGCCCGCAACAGGGATGGAGGTCGTCCACTGAAGCTTTCTTT. This sequence encodes CASSPQQGWRSSTEAFF.